What follows describes a single T cell receptor beta chain. Its antigen is currently not known. Base qualities are not provided; no much larger clone lies one nucleotide away. This specimen's time point label, per the study, means: at surgical resection after neoadjuvant nivolumab +/- ipilimumab. The samples were taken from NEOSTAR, a phase 2 randomized trial in operable NSCLC that tested neoadjuvant nivolumab or nivolumab plus ipilimumab, followed by surgery. Uninvolved lung adjacent to the tumor was collected at resection and used as a matched non-tumor comparison for the TCR repertoires of resected tumors. Library generation was performed with the immunoSEQ multiplex PCR assay. For the original study's pipeline: Repertoires were summarized in terms of richness and clonality, and significantly expanded and contracted clones between pre- and post-therapy samples were identified. In its TCRdb copy, this immuneACCESS table keeps in-frame sequences only and misses some clones. Where compared with another copy, unresolved V genes explain less than half of these, and the others have no known cause. V and J calls and clone size are given by that table; D and trimming were obtained from the DNA. In all, the sample holds around 700 clones, and roughly 89% of those were seen once. Approximately 2.1% of the sample is held by the ten biggest clonotypes.

The data belong to a study of neoadjuvant nivolumab and ipilimumab in lung cancer (dated by TCRdb to about 2020). For the study in its entirety: In the NEOSTAR trial, nivolumab was administered intravenously at 3 mg/kg on days 1, 15 and 29, and the combination arm also received ipilimumab 1 mg/kg on day 1 only. The major pathologic response (MPR) rate in the intention-to-treat population in each study arm was designated as the primary trial endpoint. The trial treated approximately 46 patients with operable NSCLC: some 23 were randomized to nivolumab monotherapy and 21 to nivolumab plus ipilimumab. The study compared TCR repertoires in pretherapy (baseline) peripheral blood with TCR repertoires in tumors resected at surgery after neoadjuvant immune checkpoint blockade. Seven patients had matched pretherapy and resected tumor pairs analyzed, with four treated with nivolumab and three with nivolumab plus ipilimumab. General findings and caveats noted by the study authors: No significant correlation was found between TCR clonality and pathologic tumor regression, and only a single major-pathologic-response sample was available for the analysis of TCR clonality versus pathologic tumor regression. TCR richness and clonality were greater in resected tumors than in tumor-adjacent uninvolved lung, and increases were seen in more dual-therapy-treated tumors. Richness in tumors resected after neoadjuvant therapy showed a positive correlation with pretherapy blood TCR richness (Spearman R ~ 0.8). From pretherapy to surgery, increases in tumor T-cell richness and clonality were observed in three of three dual-therapy tumors but in only two of four nivolumab-treated tumors. A small number of samples underwent TCR sequencing.

The CDR3 spans 14 residues, from the cysteine through the phenylalanine. Kept here is only the CDR3 DNA, which spans 42 bases and is read in frame from base 1. The junction shows trimming of 2 bases on V and 1 base on J, plus 9 bases between the germline ends. Looking up the germline V gene yields CDR1 SGHRS and CDR2 YFSETQ. The chain couples TRBV5-1 to TRBJ1-1; the D segment cannot be called with confidence. This receptor was taken from an adult with non-small cell lung cancer. Sequenced material: adjacent normal lung tissue, taken after neoadjuvant nivolumab, alone or with ipilimumab, at or shortly before surgery. The CDR3 here reads CASSLGSGNTEAFF. In nucleotide form, the sequence is TGCGCCAGCAGCTTAGGCAGTGGGAACACTGAAGCTTTCTTT.